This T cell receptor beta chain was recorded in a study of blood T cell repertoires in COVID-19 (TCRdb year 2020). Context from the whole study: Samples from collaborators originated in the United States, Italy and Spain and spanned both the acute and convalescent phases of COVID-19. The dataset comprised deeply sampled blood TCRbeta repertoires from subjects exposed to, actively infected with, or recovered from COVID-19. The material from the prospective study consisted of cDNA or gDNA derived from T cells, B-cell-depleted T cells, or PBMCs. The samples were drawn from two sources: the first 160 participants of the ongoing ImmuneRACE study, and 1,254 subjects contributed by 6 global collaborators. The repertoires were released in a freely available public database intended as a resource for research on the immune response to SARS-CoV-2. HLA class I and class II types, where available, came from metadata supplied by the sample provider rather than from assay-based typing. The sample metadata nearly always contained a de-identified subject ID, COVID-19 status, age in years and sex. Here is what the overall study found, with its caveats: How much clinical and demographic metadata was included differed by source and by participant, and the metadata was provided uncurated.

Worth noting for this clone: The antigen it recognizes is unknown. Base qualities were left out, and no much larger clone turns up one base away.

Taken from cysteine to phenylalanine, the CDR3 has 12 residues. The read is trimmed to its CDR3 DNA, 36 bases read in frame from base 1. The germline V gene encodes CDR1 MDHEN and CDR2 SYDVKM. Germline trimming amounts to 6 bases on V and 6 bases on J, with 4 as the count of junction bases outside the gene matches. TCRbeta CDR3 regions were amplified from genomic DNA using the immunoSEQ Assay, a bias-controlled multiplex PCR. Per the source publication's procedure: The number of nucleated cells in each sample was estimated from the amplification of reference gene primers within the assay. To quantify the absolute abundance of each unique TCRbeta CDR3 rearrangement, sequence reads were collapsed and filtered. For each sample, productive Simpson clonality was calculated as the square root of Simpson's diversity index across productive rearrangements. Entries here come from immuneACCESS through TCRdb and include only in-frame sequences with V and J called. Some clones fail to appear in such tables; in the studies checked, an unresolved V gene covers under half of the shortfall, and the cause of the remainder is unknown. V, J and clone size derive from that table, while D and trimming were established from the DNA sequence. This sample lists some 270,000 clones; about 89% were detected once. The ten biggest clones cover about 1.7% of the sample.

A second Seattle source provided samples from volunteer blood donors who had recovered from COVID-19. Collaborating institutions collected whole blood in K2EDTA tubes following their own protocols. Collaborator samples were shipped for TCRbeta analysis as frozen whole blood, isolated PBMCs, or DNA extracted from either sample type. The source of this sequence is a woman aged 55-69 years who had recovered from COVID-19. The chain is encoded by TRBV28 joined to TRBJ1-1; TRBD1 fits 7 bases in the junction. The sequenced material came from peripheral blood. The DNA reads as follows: TGTGCCAGCAGCCTCCAGGGGGCTGAAGCTTTCTTT. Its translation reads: CASSLQGAEAFF. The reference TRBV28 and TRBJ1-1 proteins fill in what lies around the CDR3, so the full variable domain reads DVKVTQSSRYLVKRTGEKVFLECVQDMDHENMFWYRQDPGLGLRLIYFSYDVKMKEKGDIPEGYSVSREKKERFSLILESASTNQTSMYLCASSLQGAEAFFGQGTRLTVV.